Listed below are T cell receptor beta chains from one sample, sequenced in a study of blood T cell repertoires in COVID-19. Method: immunoSEQ multiplex PCR; TCRdb's copy keeps in-frame clones and lacks some. The sample holds some 41,000 clones, approximately 83% seen once. Material for sequencing was peripheral blood. All receptors come from a man in his forties or fifties with active COVID-19. CDR3s include the opening cysteine and the closing phenylalanine or tryptophan. A D gene is named only where the DNA matches it firmly. Rows give clone size only sometimes, using once, few, many, or a class for an expanded clone.

>TRBV5-1|.|TRBJ2-3|TRBD2
CASRAGETDTQYF
TGCGCCAGTCGAGCGGGAGAGACAGATACGCAGTATTTT
>TRBV4-1|once|TRBJ1-1|TRBD1
CASSRGQGAVLRTEAFF
TGCGCCAGCAGCCGGGGACAGGGGGCCGTTTTGAGGACTGAAGCTTTCTTT
>TRBV29-1|.|TRBJ1-2|TRBD1
CSVNHPGQGLYGYTF
TGCAGCGTAAATCATCCGGGACAGGGGCTCTATGGCTACACCTTC
>TRBV9|.|TRBJ2-5|.
CASSVGSLPGETQYF
TGTGCCAGCAGCGTTGGATCCCTGCCGGGAGAGACCCAGTACTTC
>TRBV2|.|TRBJ2-3|.
CASTRRGTSTDTQYF
TGTGCCAGCACAAGGCGGGGAACCAGCACAGATACGCAGTATTTT
>TRBV28|.|TRBJ2-5|TRBD1
CASSSTGAQETQYF
TGTGCCAGCAGCTCGACAGGGGCCCAAGAGACCCAGTACTTC
>TRBV6-5|.|TRBJ2-7|TRBD1
CASSRGQGREYEQYF
TGTGCCAGCAGTCGCGGACAGGGGAGGGAATACGAGCAGTACTTC
>TRBV21-1|.|TRBJ2-7|.
CASSKGARTAPRVPDEQYF
TGTGCCAGCAGCAAAGGGGCCCGGACAGCGCCTCGAGTTCCCGACGAGCAGTACTTC
>TRBV5-4|.|TRBJ2-7|.
CASSLDAGQTYEQYF
TGTGCCAGCAGCTTGGACGCAGGACAGACCTACGAGCAGTACTTC
>TRBV11-2|.|TRBJ2-5|.
CASSLVGGTPQETQYF
TGTGCCAGCAGCTTAGTAGGAGGGACTCCCCAAGAGACCCAGTACTTC
>TRBV7-8|.|TRBJ2-7|.
CASSLIQGARYEQYF
TGTGCCAGCAGCCTAATACAGGGAGCTCGCTACGAGCAGTACTTC
>TRBV5-1|.|TRBJ1-1|.
CASSFEGGGTEAFF
TGCGCCAGCAGCTTTGAGGGCGGGGGAACTGAAGCTTTCTTT
>TRBV7-3|.|TRBJ2-2|TRBD2
CASSPVASGANTGELFF
TGTGCCAGCAGCCCAGTGGCTAGCGGGGCGAACACCGGGGAGCTGTTTTTT
>TRBV2|.|TRBJ2-2|.
CASWPAGTTNTGELFF
TGTGCCAGCTGGCCCGCCGGGACAACGAACACCGGGGAGCTGTTTTTT
>TRBV6-2/TRBV6-3|.|TRBJ2-1|TRBD1
CASSPLTPGQGQYNEQFF
TGTGCCAGCAGCCCTCTCACCCCGGGACAGGGACAATACAATGAGCAGTTCTTC
>TRBV7-6|.|TRBJ2-7|TRBD1
CASSPRRGQGEYEQYF
TGTGCCAGCAGTCCAAGGCGTGGACAGGGGGAATACGAGCAGTACTTC
>TRBV7-9|.|TRBJ2-3|TRBD1
CASILQGGYTDTQYF
TGTGCCAGCATCTTACAGGGGGGATACACAGATACGCAGTATTTT
>TRBV28|.|TRBJ2-7|TRBD1
CASSSGTGGVSRIEQYF
TGTGCCAGCAGCTCAGGGACAGGGGGCGTTTCTCGCATCGAGCAGTACTTC
>TRBV2|.|TRBJ1-2|.
CASSELTVSGGVGYTF
TGTGCCAGCAGTGAATTGACAGTATCCGGGGGTGTTGGCTACACCTTC
>TRBV6-4|.|TRBJ2-1|TRBD1
CASSSQGTSYNEQFF
TGTGCCAGCAGCTCACAGGGGACCTCCTACAATGAGCAGTTCTTC
>TRBV24-1|.|TRBJ1-2|TRBD1
CATSDLGQGTHGYTF
TGTGCCACCAGTGATTTAGGACAGGGGACCCATGGCTACACCTTC
>TRBV7-9|.|TRBJ2-3|TRBD2
CASSQTSGDTQYF
TGTGCCAGCAGCCAGACTAGCGGGGATACGCAGTATTTT
>TRBV3-1/TRBV3-2|.|TRBJ2-7|TRBD2
CASSQEMGGIGVYEQYF
TGTGCCAGCAGCCAAGAGATGGGGGGGATCGGGGTCTACGAGCAGTACTTC
>TRBV19|.|TRBJ2-2|.
CASSMGANTGELFF
TGTGCCAGTAGTATGGGAGCGAACACCGGGGAGCTGTTTTTT
>TRBV2|.|TRBJ1-2|.
CASILLAITNYGYTF
TGTGCCAGCATTTTGTTGGCAATAACTAACTATGGCTACACCTTC
>TRBV7-2|once|TRBJ2-3|TRBD2
CASSLRLAGGTDTQYF
TGTGCCAGCAGCTTACGACTAGCGGGGGGCACAGATACGCAGTATTTT
>TRBV5-1|.|TRBJ2-1|.
CASSLGQTVHNEQFF
TGCGCCAGCAGCTTAGGACAGACAGTACACAATGAGCAGTTCTTC
>TRBV5-1|.|TRBJ2-1|TRBD2
CASSKLSGRAFNNEQFF
TGCGCCAGCAGTAAACTAAGCGGGAGGGCCTTCAACAATGAGCAGTTCTTC
>TRBV18|.|TRBJ1-1|.
CANRQDMNTEAFF
TGTGCCAACAGACAGGACATGAACACTGAAGCTTTCTTT
>TRBV27|once|TRBJ2-4|TRBD2
CASSLWTGGKNIQYF
TGTGCCAGCAGTTTATGGACGGGAGGCAAAAACATTCAGTACTTC
>TRBV7-8|.|TRBJ2-7|.
CASSSRRLVGSGEQYF
TGTGCCAGCAGCTCACGTCGTCTAGTGGGTTCGGGGGAGCAGTACTTC
>TRBV28|.|TRBJ2-5|.
CASSLGLRGTQYF
TGTGCCAGCAGTTTAGGCCTACGGGGGACCCAGTACTTC
>TRBV3-1/TRBV3-2|.|TRBJ2-3|TRBD2
CASSRSLGGSTDTQYF
TGTGCCAGCAGCCGGTCGTTGGGGGGGAGCACAGATACGCAGTATTTT
>TRBV7-3|.|TRBJ2-1|TRBD2
CASSLAAGGPGAYNEQFF
TGTGCCAGCAGCTTAGCGGCGGGAGGCCCGGGTGCCTACAATGAGCAGTTCTTC
>TRBV10-3|.|TRBJ2-7|TRBD1
CASRDREGGEQYF
TGTGCCAGCCGGGACAGGGAAGGGGGCGAGCAGTACTTC
>TRBV10-1|.|TRBJ2-3|TRBD2
CASSGSGGRRNTQYF
TGCGCCAGCAGTGGTAGCGGGGGGAGACGGAATACGCAGTATTTT
>TRBV1|.|TRBJ2-1|.
CTSSQDPLAGGGDEQFF
TGCACCAGCAGCCAAGACCCCCTAGCGGGTGGTGGGGATGAGCAGTTCTTC
>TRBV5-6|.|TRBJ2-3|.
CASSFRVTQYF
TGTGCCAGCAGCTTCAGGGTGACGCAGTATTTT
>TRBV7-3|once|TRBJ2-5|.
CASSLNSGGETQYF
TGTGCCAGCAGCTTAAACTCTGGGGGGGAGACCCAGTACTTC
>TRBV6-8|.|TRBJ1-2|.
CASSYGGGLGYGYTF
TGTGCCAGCAGTTACGGGGGGGGCTTAGGCTATGGCTACACCTTC
>TRBV5-1|.|TRBJ1-6|.
CASSLEGQGGNSPLHF
TGCGCCAGCAGCTTGGAGGGCCAGGGTGGGAATTCACCCCTCCACTTT